Presented here are 24 T cell receptor beta chains from one specimen sequenced in a study of T cells after yellow fever vaccination. MiXCR, run by TCRdb on the 5' RACE reads, gives a single entry per CDR3 protein. This table holds about 500,000 distinct CDR3 sequences, 17% found once. The sample in question was PBMCs, obtained 5 days after the first yellow fever vaccination. Every receptor here comes from a man aged 18 to 29 who received the YFV17D yellow fever vaccine.

This clonotype has just a few counts. The chain couples TRBV23-1 to TRBJ1-6, with 7 bases aligning to TRBD1. TRBV23-1 is annotated as an ORF whose role is uncertain. V trimming: 7 bases; J trimming: 15 bases; junction bases outside the gene matches: 9. The CDR3 length is 12 residues. This CDR3 reads CASTSIGTVLHF. DNA for the CDR3: TGCGCCAGCACTTCAATCGGGACAGTCCTCCACTTT.

This chain uses TRBV20-1 with TRBJ1-2, with D perhaps matching TRBD1 (6 bases). V lost 8 bases and J 2 bases, leaving 15 bases between the germline ends. Germline V gene lookup returns CDR1 DFQATT and CDR2 SNEGSKA (reference sequence). The CDR3 has 13 residues. CDR3 nucleotide sequence: TGCAGTCCCCAAAGGGGGGAGAACTATGGCTACACCTTC. Protein sequence: CSPQRGENYGYTF.

This clonotype turned up a few times. This sequence joins TRBV10-3 and TRBJ2-3, with D unresolved. Deletions cut 7 bases from V and 2 bases from J, with 13 bases between. From germline, CDR1 is ENHRY and CDR2 SYGVKD. The CDR3 has 14 amino acids. Here the CDR3 reads CAITDQTTTDTQYF. The CDR3 nucleotides are TGTGCCATCACCGACCAAACGACCACAGATACGCAGTATTTT.

Only a few counts were recorded for this clonotype. This chain connects TRBV7-3 to TRBJ1-2; no definite D call. V lost 2 bases to trimming and J lost 8 bases, with 12 bases between them. Germline V gene sequence: CDR1 SGHTA, CDR2 FQGTGA. This CDR3 region has 13 residues. The CDR3, as DNA: TGTGCCAGCAGCTTATATACAGATTCAGGCTACACCTTC. The encoded protein is CASSLYTDSGYTF.

J is TRBJ2-5 and V is TRBV4-3, with 9 bases matching TRBD2. The length of the CDR3 is 18 residues. The V and J ends lost 0 bases and 4 bases, in that order; junction bases with no gene match: 12. The germline gives CDR1 LGHNA, CDR2 YSLEER. This chain's CDR3 is CASSQDWIAGAQRETQYF. In DNA, the CDR3 is TGCGCCAGCAGCCAAGACTGGATAGCGGGGGCCCAGCGAGAGACCCAGTACTTC.

The J gene is TRBJ2-5, the V gene TRBV6-5, with 11 bases aligning to TRBD2. The V segment lost 5 bases and the J segment 5 bases; nucleotides outside the gene matches: 4. Germline V lookup: CDR1 MNHEY, CDR2 SVGAGI. CDR3 length: 14 amino acids. DNA for the CDR3: TGTGCCAGCAGTCCGTTAGCGGGGGGGGAGACCCAGTACTTC. Amino acid sequence: CASSPLAGGETQYF.

The table lists this clonotype with a few counts. The chain recombines TRBV20-1 with TRBJ1-2; perhaps TRBD1 as D (6 bases). Germline-derived CDR1 and CDR2 are DFQATT and SNEGSKA (reference sequence). V lost 0 bases to trimming and J lost 8 bases, with 19 bases between them. There are 15 residues in the CDR3. The DNA for the CDR3 is TGCAGTGCTAGAGACTCGGGGGCCCACCCTAGCGGCTACACCTTC. Its protein is CSARDSGAHPSGYTF.

V and J are TRBV19 and TRBJ2-5, with a tentative D call TRBD1 (5 bases). Germline V gene data show CDR1 as LNHDA and CDR2 as SQIVND (reference sequence). V lost 2 bases, J lost 3 bases, and 10 bases lay in between. This CDR3 is 14 amino acids long. The CDR3 DNA sequence: TGTGCCAGTAGTATACAGGGCTGGGAAGAGACCCAGTACTTC. Amino acids: CASSIQGWEETQYF.

At least ten counts were recorded for this clonotype. V and J are TRBV7-2 and TRBJ2-3; D may be TRBD1 (5 bases). Trimming shortened V by 3 bases and J by 3 bases, and 7 bases separated the two germline ends. The CDR3 has 13 amino acids. CDR1 and CDR2 from the germline V gene are SGHTA and FQGNSA. The CDR3 bases are TGTGCCAGCAGCTTCCAGGGAACAGATACGCAGTATTTT. Amino acids: CASSFQGTDTQYF.

V is TRBV15 and J is TRBJ1-4; tentatively, D is TRBD1 (5 bases). The V and J ends lost 2 bases and 8 bases respectively, with 12 bases between them. This CDR3 has 14 residues. Germline CDR1 is LNHNV and CDR2 is YYDKDF (reference sequence). The DNA of the CDR3 is TGTGCCACCAGCAGACCAGGGAGGGAAGAAAAACTGTTTTTT. As protein: CATSRPGREEKLFF.

There are a few counts of this clonotype. The rearrangement uses TRBV27 and TRBJ1-5, with TRBD1 as a possible D gene (5 bases). This CDR3 contains 14 residues. The germline CDR1 and CDR2 sequences are MNHEY and SMNVEV (reference sequence). Deletions cut 6 bases from V and 5 bases from J, with 14 bases between. In DNA, the CDR3 is TGTGCCAGCAGACCAGGGTTCGAGCATCAGCCCCAGCATTTT. Protein sequence: CASRPGFEHQPQHF.

This chain uses TRBV27 with TRBJ1-2; D call uncertain. Trimming left V 2 bases short and J 5 bases short, with 18 bases between. The CDR3 sequence is 16 residues long. CDR1 is MNHEY and CDR2 is SMNVEV in the germline V gene (reference sequence). CDR3 coding DNA: TGTGCCAGCAGTTTACTGCCCCGCCGGACGTGGTATGGCTACACCTTC. It translates to CASSLLPRRTWYGYTF.

In its sample, this clonotype was seen many times. The chain is built from TRBV29-1 and TRBJ1-1; a possible D gene is TRBD1 (5 bases). Trimming left V 3 bases short and J 3 bases short, with 8 bases between. Germline-derived CDR1 and CDR2 are SQVTM and ANQGSEA. The CDR3 has 12 amino acids. The CDR3 DNA is TGCAGCGTTGACCCGGGGCACACTGAAGCTTTCTTT. As protein: CSVDPGHTEAFF.

The J gene is TRBJ2-2, the V gene TRBV5-8, with TRBD1 identical over 7 bases. The CDR3 extends over 15 amino acids. With V trimmed by 5 bases and J by 1 base, 5 bases remained unmatched. Germline CDR1 is SGHTS and CDR2 is YDEGEE. CDR3 sequence (DNA): TGTGCCAGCAGTTCGACAGGGTGGAACACCGGGGAGCTGTTTTTT. Protein product: CASSSTGWNTGELFF. Full variable domain (outside the CDR3, taken from reference TRBV5-8 and TRBJ2-2): EAGVTQSPTHLIKTRGQQATLRCSPISGHTSVYWYQQALGLGLQFLLWYDEGEERNRGNFPPRFSGRQFPNYSSELNVNALELEDSALYLCASSSTGWNTGELFFGEGSRLTVL.

This clonotype was observed a few times. The CDR3 sequence is CATSREGGPAEKLFF. In DNA, the CDR3 is TGTGCCACCAGCAGAGAGGGGGGCCCGGCCGAAAAACTGTTTTTT. The chain links TRBV15 to TRBJ1-4, with D perhaps matching TRBD1 (6 bases). V lost 0 bases and J lost 8, with 13 bases in between. The CDR3 totals 15 residues. Germline assignment: CDR1 LNHNV and CDR2 YYDKDF (reference sequence).

This clonotype was recorded at least ten times. V gene TRBV7-2 combines with J gene TRBJ1-2; 9 bases match TRBD1. In germline, CDR1 is SGHTA, CDR2 FQGNSA. Trimming cost V 1 base and J 6 bases; bases outside gene matches: 3. The CDR3 length is 14 residues. CDR3 nucleotides: TGTGCCAGCAGCTTAGTTACAGGGGGCGATGGCTACACCTTC. It encodes CASSLVTGGDGYTF.

This clonotype has only a few counts. The rearrangement uses TRBV2 and TRBJ2-1, with 9 bases matching TRBD2. CDR1 and CDR2 (germline): SNHLY, FYNNEI. This CDR3 spans 14 amino acids. V shed 2 bases and J 11 bases; nucleotides not matched to a gene: 7. The CDR3 sequence is CASSENGLATKQFF. CDR3 coding DNA: TGTGCCAGCAGTGAAAACGGACTAGCGACTAAGCAGTTCTTC.

This clonotype was found a few times. The CDR3 sequence: CASSGRWTGGEQFF. The DNA for the CDR3 is TGTGCCAGCAGCGGACGGTGGACAGGGGGTGAGCAGTTCTTC. The V and J genes are TRBV7-8 and TRBJ2-1, with TRBD1 matching over 10 bases. V shed 5 bases and J 9 bases; nucleotides not matched to a gene: 7. The length of the CDR3 is 14 residues. Germline V gene sequence: CDR1 SGHVS, CDR2 FQNEAQ.

The chain recombines TRBV7-3 with TRBJ2-1; the D gene is possibly TRBD1 (6 bases). Germline values: CDR1 SGHTA, CDR2 FQGTGA. CDR3 length: 13 residues. The germline V and J ends were trimmed by 1 base and 11 bases, with 12 bases remaining between them. DNA of the CDR3: TGTGCCAGCAGCTTAAGTCCGCAGGGGCAGCAGTTCTTC. Amino acids: CASSLSPQGQQFF.

This chain connects TRBV7-9 to TRBJ1-2; 7 positions agree with TRBD1. The V gene's germline CDR1 is SEHNR and CDR2 FQNEAQ (reference sequence). This CDR3 has 14 amino acids. V lost 5 bases, J lost 4 bases, and 7 bases stayed unmatched. The CDR3 DNA reads as TGTGCCAGCAGCGACTCCAGGGGGATCTATGGCTACACCTTC. Amino acid sequence: CASSDSRGIYGYTF.

V and J are TRBV28 and TRBJ2-1; TRBD2 matches at 13 bases. Germline lookup yields CDR1 MDHEN and CDR2 SYDVKM. The ends lost 7 bases at V and 5 bases at J; junction bases unmatched: 5. CDR3 length equals 15 residues. The CDR3 protein is CASNSLAGGNNEQFF. Here the CDR3 DNA reads TGTGCCAGCAACTCACTAGCGGGGGGGAACAATGAGCAGTTCTTC.

The sample holds a few counts of this clonotype. The CDR3 nucleotides read TGTGCCAGCAGCCTGTCTGATCAGCCCCAGCATTTT. Residues: CASSLSDQPQHF. The chain has TRBV5-8 and TRBJ1-5; no definite D call. V dropped 4 bases and J dropped 5 bases, with 7 bases sitting between them. Germline CDR1 SGHTS, CDR2 YDEGEE. CDR3 size: 12 residues.

This clonotype appeared a few times. This chain uses TRBV5-1 with TRBJ1-1; possible D gene TRBD1, 5 bases. The CDR3 is 15 amino acids. V was shortened by 4 bases and J by 1 base, with 14 bases between the two germline ends. The germline V gene encodes CDR1 SGHRS and CDR2 YFSETQ. Here the CDR3 reads CASSTQGRGNTEAFF. The CDR3, as DNA: TGCGCCAGCAGCACTCAGGGTCGGGGGAACACTGAAGCTTTCTTT.

The chain combines TRBV20-1 with TRBJ2-1; either TRBD1 or TRBD2 may fit D (5 bases each). This CDR3 contains 15 residues. Trimming left V 5 bases short and J 11 bases short, with 25 bases between. Germline V gives CDR1 DFQATT, CDR2 SNEGSKA (reference sequence). CDR3: CSALPGAAGAMQQFF. As DNA, the CDR3 is TGCAGTGCTTTGCCCGGGGCAGCCGGGGCAATGCAGCAGTTCTTC.